Here is one TCR beta chain with its context. What it recognizes is unknown. The data were obtained in a study of T cells in Graves' hyperthyroidism and ophthalmopathy. Notes on the study in general: From stable hyperthyroidism, ophthalmopathy was separated by a 13 V-J model.

Authors of the study amplified TCR beta CDR3 regions from RNA transcripts. TCR CDR3 underwent first-round RT-PCR with the HTBI primer set. From the multiplex PCR reads, TCRdb called clonotypes with MiXCR, one entry per CDR3 protein. In the table there are 300,000 to 400,000 distinct CDR3 sequences, around 18% of which are singletons. More than 9.5 ml fresh peripheral blood yielded the PBMCs. Germline values: CDR1 SNHLY, CDR2 FYNNEI. The V gene end was trimmed by 4 bases and the J gene end by 4 bases; junction bases not matched to a gene: 8. This CDR3 is 15 amino acids long. This clonotype was sampled from a young man with Graves' ophthalmopathy. The material sequenced was blood. The V call is TRBV2, the J call TRBJ2-7; 9 nucleotides align to TRBD1. The CDR3 bases are TGTGCCAGCAGTGGAATCGGGACAGGGTCTTACGAGCAGTACTTC. This sequence encodes CASSGIGTGSYEQYF.